A single sample gave rise to the 31 T cell receptor beta chains below, sequenced in a study of cytomegalovirus exposure and HLA in healthy donors. The PCR was carried out with 60 Vbeta primers and 13 Jbeta primers. This table comes from immunoSEQ multiplex PCR, and its TCRdb copy is limited to in-frame clones, with some not included. The sample holds roughly 230,000 clones, about 90% seen once. Sequenced sample: PBMCs. These receptors were obtained from a girl aged 2 to 9 in good health and CMV-seronegative.

The CDR3 nucleotides read TGTGCCAGCAGCCAGTCCGGGGGTCGTGGTAATGAGCAGTTCTTC. It yields the protein CASSQSGGRGNEQFF. This chain links TRBV5-5 with TRBJ2-1; tentative D call: TRBD2 (6 bases). CDR3 length equals 15 residues. The germline V gene encodes CDR1 SGHKS and CDR2 YYEKEE (reference sequence). Trimming removed 4 bases at V and 7 bases at J, with 18 bases between.

The chain carries TRBV18 and TRBJ2-7; 9 bases agree with TRBD2. This CDR3 has 14 residues. Trimming cost V 1 base and J 5 bases; bases outside gene matches: 3. CDR1 is KGHSH, CDR2 LQKENI, per germline. CDR3 DNA: TGTGCCAGCTCACCACGCGCTAGCGGGGACGAGCAGTACTTC. It yields the protein CASSPRASGDEQYF.

This clone was detected once. The chain is built from TRBV6-5 and TRBJ1-1, with a weak D call TRBD1 (5 bases). Germline CDR1 and CDR2: MNHEY and SVGAGI. V lost 5 bases, J lost 10 bases, and 17 bases lay in between. This CDR3 contains 13 residues. In DNA, the CDR3 is TGTGCCAGCAGTACACCGAGGGCGGGGGGAGCTTTCTTT. Translating gives CASSTPRAGGAFF.

The chain carries TRBV19 and TRBJ1-2; a weak D match, TRBD1 (5 bases). Trimming cost V 1 base and J 5 bases, with 11 bases left between them. Germline values: CDR1 LNHDA, CDR2 SQIVND (reference sequence). This CDR3 contains 14 residues. CDR3 nucleotide sequence: TGTGCCAGTAGTATAGGGGGCTCGGCATATGGCTACACCTTC. Translated: CASSIGGSAYGYTF.

V is TRBV28 and J is TRBJ1-5; possible D gene TRBD1, 6 bases. Germline CDR1 and CDR2: MDHEN and SYDVKM. There are 13 residues in the CDR3. Trimming pared 6 bases from V and 5 bases from J, leaving 11 bases between. CDR3 sequence: CASRRSGDQPQHF. CDR3 bases: TGTGCCAGCAGACGTTCAGGGGATCAGCCCCAGCATTTT.

The J gene is TRBJ2-4, the V gene TRBV9, with 11 nucleotides matching TRBD2. This CDR3 comprises 15 residues. Germline V lookup: CDR1 SGDLS, CDR2 YYNGEE. J gave up 9 bases and V 3 bases, and 8 bases lay outside the gene matches. The CDR3 protein is CASSEGLAVGGIQYF. The CDR3 coding sequence is TGTGCCAGCAGCGAGGGACTAGCGGTGGGGGGCATTCAGTACTTC.

The J gene is TRBJ2-5, the V gene TRBV6-5, with D possibly being TRBD1 (5 bases). The J call may be wrong; the DNA end is better matched by TRBJ2-7. The CDR3 sequence is 13 residues long. CDR1 and CDR2 from the germline V gene are MNHEY and SVGAGI. The DNA of the CDR3 is TGTGCCAGCAGTTACGCCAGGGTCTTCGAGCAGTACTTC. Protein: CASSYARVFEQYF.

This chain links TRBV4-2 with TRBJ2-5; TRBD2 matches at 7 bases. The DNA end is more similar to TRBJ2-7, so the J call may be wrong. The CDR3 length is 17 residues. The germline V gene encodes CDR1 LGHNA and CDR2 YNFKEQ. CDR3 amino acids: CASSQVATGTITYEQYF. Here the CDR3 DNA reads TGTGCCAGCAGCCAAGTGGCAACCGGGACTATAACCTACGAGCAGTACTTC.

The V call is TRBV7-8, the J call TRBJ1-2; D is uncertain. The CDR3 is made up of 15 amino acids. Germline V gene lookup returns CDR1 SGHVS and CDR2 FQNEAQ. V lost 0 bases and J lost 7, with 15 bases in between. The CDR3 DNA reads TGTGCCAGCAGCTTAGCTGATGGGTGGGGAGTTGGCTACACCTTC. It is translated as CASSLADGWGVGYTF.

This chain uses TRBV27 with TRBJ2-3; 7 bases match TRBD1. From germline, CDR1 is MNHEY and CDR2 SMNVEV (reference sequence). The trim removed 4 bases at V and 2 bases at J, leaving 3 bases unmatched. This CDR3 contains 14 residues. The DNA for the CDR3 is TGTGCCAGCAGTTGGACAGGAGACACAGATACGCAGTATTTT. It specifies CASSWTGDTDTQYF.

The gene calls are TRBV7-8 and TRBJ1-2; D is unclear. The V end lost 4 bases, the J end lost 8 bases, and 20 bases lay between the germline ends. This CDR3 contains 15 residues. CDR1 SGHVS and CDR2 FQNEAQ come from the germline V gene. The CDR3, as DNA: TGTGCCAGCAGCTCACCCCGAGCCGCTCCATGGGGCTACACCTTC. Residues: CASSSPRAAPWGYTF.

The chain links TRBV6-1 to TRBJ1-2, with a tentative D call TRBD1 (6 bases). The CDR3 is 12 residues long. The V gene's germline CDR1 is MNHNS and CDR2 SASEGT. The ends were cut back, 7 bases at V and 7 bases at J, with 13 bases in the middle. This chain's CDR3 is CASIITGSGYTF. Here the CDR3 DNA reads TGTGCCAGCATTATTACAGGGAGTGGCTACACCTTC.

The chain carries TRBV4-2 and TRBJ2-5, with 12 bases fitting TRBD2. The V and J ends lost 1 base and 4 bases, in that order; junction bases with no gene match: 10. The CDR3 loop spans 18 amino acids. CDR1 and CDR2 (germline): LGHNA, YNFKEQ. This CDR3 reads CASSQAASSGRAPETQYF. Here the CDR3 DNA reads TGTGCCAGCAGCCAAGCCGCCTCTAGCGGGAGGGCCCCAGAGACCCAGTACTTC.

This clone was recorded only once. The rearrangement joins TRBV4-1 to TRBJ2-7, with D perhaps TRBD2 (5 bases). Germline V gives CDR1 MGHRA, CDR2 YSYEKL. This CDR3 is built from 15 residues. V gave up 7 bases and J gave up 3 bases, with 19 bases separating them. The CDR3 DNA sequence: TGCGCCAGCATCCACCCAGAGGGAAGGGACTACGAGCAGTACTTC. Its protein product is CASIHPEGRDYEQYF.

This chain uses TRBV10-2 with TRBJ2-7; 8 bases align to TRBD2. With V trimmed by 0 bases and J by 0 bases, 4 bases remained unmatched. This CDR3 comprises 16 residues. Germline V gene lookup returns CDR1 WSHSY and CDR2 SAAADI. In DNA, the CDR3 is TGCGCCAGCAGTGAGTCGGGTAGCGGGGCCTCCTACGAGCAGTACTTC. Its translation: CASSESGSGASYEQYF.

The V gene is TRBV7-9, the J gene TRBJ1-1; D not resolved. Germline V gene sequence: CDR1 SEHNR, CDR2 FQNEAQ (reference sequence). V lost 5 bases to trimming and J lost 7 bases, with 14 bases between them. This CDR3 comprises 13 residues. The CDR3 nucleotides read TGTGCCAGCAGCGTTGGGAGCATCGGTGAAGCTTTCTTT. The encoded protein is CASSVGSIGEAFF. Variable domain in full (rest from reference TRBV7-9 and TRBJ1-1): DTGVSQNPRHKITKRGQNVTFRCDPISEHNRLYWYRQTLGQGPEFLTYFQNEAQLEKSRLLSDRFSAERPKGSFSTLEIQRTEQGDSAMYLCASSVGSIGEAFFGQGTRLTVV.

The chain combines TRBV9 with TRBJ2-7, with 8 bases lining up with TRBD2. CDR3 length: 13 amino acids. Germline values: CDR1 SGDLS, CDR2 YYNGEE. Trimming took 6 bases from V and 0 from J; bases not matched to a gene: 2. The CDR3 DNA reads TGTGCCAGCAAAGCGGGGGACTCCTACGAGCAGTACTTC. It is translated as CASKAGDSYEQYF.

This clone was detected only once. The chain carries TRBV9 and TRBJ1-1; 7 bases are a match to TRBD1. Per the germline V gene, CDR1 is SGDLS and CDR2 is YYNGEE. This CDR3 comprises 14 residues. Trimming took 3 bases from V and 5 from J; bases not matched to a gene: 7. This CDR3 is CASSASGGRTEAFF. CDR3 nucleotide sequence: TGTGCCAGCAGCGCATCAGGGGGTAGGACTGAAGCTTTCTTT.

The V and J genes are TRBV14 and TRBJ1-1; D uncertain. Trimming pared 1 base from V and 1 base from J, leaving 10 bases between. This CDR3 has 15 amino acids. Germline V gene sequence: CDR1 SGHDN, CDR2 FVKESK. CDR3 coding DNA: TGTGCCAGCAGCCAAGCTCGCGGGAAGAACACTGAAGCTTTCTTT. The encoded protein is CASSQARGKNTEAFF.

V and J are TRBV5-5 and TRBJ2-7, with 9 bases fitting TRBD1. V shed 4 bases and J 6 bases; nucleotides not matched to a gene: 8. The germline V gene has CDR1 SGHKS and CDR2 YYEKEE (reference sequence). This CDR3 spans 14 amino acids. The DNA for the CDR3 is TGTGCCAGCAGCCCAAAGACAGGGGGAAGCGAGCAGTACTTC. Translation gives CASSPKTGGSEQYF.

This clone was seen once. The chain combines TRBV11-2 with TRBJ2-5; unclear D gene. The CDR3 extends over 14 amino acids. CDR1 is SGHAT and CDR2 is FQNNGV in the germline V gene. V lost 3 bases and J 2 bases, leaving 10 bases between the germline ends. The CDR3: CASSLATSQETQYF. The DNA of the CDR3 is TGTGCCAGCAGCTTGGCCACATCGCAAGAGACCCAGTACTTC. The full variable domain, in which reference TRBV11-2 and TRBJ2-5 provide the parts outside the CDR3, is EAGVAQSPRYKIIEKRQSVAFWCNPISGHATLYWYQQILGQGPKLLIQFQNNGVVDDSQLPKDRFSAERLKGVDSTLKIQPAKLEDSAVYLCASSLATSQETQYFGPGTRLLVL.

This sequence joins TRBV2 and TRBJ2-7, with unresolved D. The germline CDR1 and CDR2 sequences are SNHLY and FYNNEI. V dropped 0 bases and J dropped 5 bases, with 8 bases sitting between them. The CDR3 totals 13 residues. The CDR3 spells CASSEALRDEQYF. The CDR3 DNA follows: TGTGCCAGCAGTGAAGCGCTGAGAGACGAGCAGTACTTC.

The chain combines TRBV30 with TRBJ2-5; D may be TRBD1 (6 bases). The CDR3 is 14 amino acids. Between the trimmed V and J ends, which lost 5 bases and 4 bases, there was a span of 17 bases. CDR1 GTSNPN and CDR2 SVGIG come from the germline V gene (reference sequence). As DNA, the CDR3 is TGTGCCTGGGGGGGCCGTGCCTGGGGAGAGACCCAGTACTTC. Amino acids: CAWGGRAWGETQYF.

V is TRBV5-6 and J is TRBJ1-3, with a possible D match to TRBD1 (5 bases). V was cut by 2 bases and J by 0 bases, with 9 bases left in between. Germline V gene sequence: CDR1 SGHDT, CDR2 YYEEEE. This CDR3 region has 15 residues. The DNA of the CDR3 is TGTGCCAGCAGCTTTCTCGGGGGCTCTGGAAACACCATATATTTT. As protein: CASSFLGGSGNTIYF.

The V gene is TRBV7-9, the J gene TRBJ1-1; TRBD1 is a possible D gene (5 bases). The CDR3 spans 13 residues. The germline V gene encodes CDR1 SEHNR and CDR2 FQNEAQ (reference sequence). Trimming stripped 5 bases from V and 10 bases from J, with 17 bases between. The CDR3 nucleotides read TGTGCCAGCAGCCCCCGGGGAATGGGGGGAGCTTTCTTT. Amino acid sequence: CASSPRGMGGAFF.

The rearrangement joins TRBV6-5 to TRBJ2-7; the D gene is possibly TRBD1 (6 bases). Looked up from germline, CDR1 is MNHEY and CDR2 is SVGAGI. Deletions cut 2 bases from V and 4 bases from J, with 6 bases between. The CDR3 consists of 12 residues. The CDR3 nucleotides read TGTGCCAGCAGTTACGACAGGTACGAGCAGTACTTC. Its translation: CASSYDRYEQYF.

To note about this clone: This specimen includes other DNA sequences encoding the same CDR3. CDR3 DNA sequence: TGTGCCAGCAGCCCGACAGGTCGAGATGGCTACACCTTC. Translating it yields CASSPTGRDGYTF. The J gene is TRBJ1-2, the V gene TRBV7-9, with TRBD1 as a possible D gene (6 bases). The CDR3 totals 13 residues. The germline V gene has CDR1 SEHNR and CDR2 FQNEAQ (reference sequence). Deletions cut 5 bases from V and 6 bases from J, with 13 bases between.

V gene TRBV9 combines with J gene TRBJ2-7; D is perhaps TRBD2 (5 bases). Germline lookup yields CDR1 SGDLS and CDR2 YYNGEE. The CDR3 contains 15 residues. Trimming pared 0 bases from V and 2 bases from J, leaving 12 bases between. The DNA for the CDR3 is TGTGCCAGCAGCGTAGGCGGACTCCCAACCTACGAGCAGTACTTC. Encoded protein: CASSVGGLPTYEQYF.

This sequence joins TRBV4-3 and TRBJ2-5, with 9 nucleotides matching TRBD1. This CDR3 spans 16 amino acids. Germline V lookup: CDR1 LGHNA, CDR2 YSLEER. Trimming at V came to 3 bases and at J to 5 bases, leaving 10 bases not matched to a gene. The CDR3 nucleotides are TGCGCCAGCAGCCATTTACCGGGACAGGGAGATGAGACCCAGTACTTC. It encodes CASSHLPGQGDETQYF.

V and J are TRBV15 and TRBJ1-1, with 8 bases aligning to TRBD1. The germline CDR1 and CDR2 sequences are LNHNV and YYDKDF (reference sequence). The CDR3 is made up of 15 amino acids. V shed 4 bases, J shed 5 bases, and the junction held 9 bases outside the gene matches. Here the CDR3 reads CATSTRTGTGTEAFF. The CDR3 region has the DNA TGTGCCACCAGCACTCGGACAGGGACGGGGACTGAAGCTTTCTTT.

Here the CDR3 DNA reads TGTGCCAGTGGTAAGCTCACAGATACGCAGTATTTT. Translated, it gives CASGKLTDTQYF. The chain is built from TRBV19 and TRBJ2-3, with D unclear. The V end was cut by 8 bases, the J end by 2 bases, with 8 bases between. CDR1 is LNHDA, CDR2 SQIVND, per germline (reference sequence). CDR3 size: 12 residues.